This T cell receptor beta chain stems from a study of T cell responses to AZD1222 COVID-19 vaccine. Study-level points and caveats: Donors were chiefly white British, with a greater number of females, and clonal diversity was perhaps underestimated. There were vaccine-associated CD4 TCRs across spike, dominant at 160-218 and 743-854. Recipients of two AZD1222 doses showed rising Spike-specific TCR breadth and depth.

As to this clone: The target antigen is unknown.

The data were produced by immunoSEQ multiplex PCR, yet TCRdb's version contains in-frame clones alone and is incomplete. The sample has 170,000 or so clones, about nine tenths seen once. CDR1 is LGHNA and CDR2 is YNFKEQ in the germline V gene. The CDR3 runs 14 residues. V was pared by 4 bases and J by 0 bases, with 9 bases between. The receptor comes from an adult in good health. This chain uses TRBV4-2 with TRBJ2-5, with a possible D match to TRBD1 (5 bases). The source material was peripheral blood, sampled on day 0 of AZD1222 vaccination. CDR3: CASSLDSHQETQYF. In nucleotides, the CDR3 is TGTGCCAGCAGCCTAGACAGCCACCAAGAGACCCAGTACTTC.